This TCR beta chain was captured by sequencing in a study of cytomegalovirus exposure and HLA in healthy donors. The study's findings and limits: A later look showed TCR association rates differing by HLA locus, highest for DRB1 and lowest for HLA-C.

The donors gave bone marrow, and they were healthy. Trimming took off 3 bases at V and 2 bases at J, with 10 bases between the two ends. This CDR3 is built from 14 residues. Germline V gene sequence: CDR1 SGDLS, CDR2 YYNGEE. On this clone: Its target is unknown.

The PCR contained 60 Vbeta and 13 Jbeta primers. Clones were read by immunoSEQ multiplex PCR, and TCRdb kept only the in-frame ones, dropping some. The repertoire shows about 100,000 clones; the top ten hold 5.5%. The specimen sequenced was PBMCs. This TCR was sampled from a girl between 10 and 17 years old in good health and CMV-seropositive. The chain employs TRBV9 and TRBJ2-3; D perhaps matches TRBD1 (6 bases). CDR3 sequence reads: CASSGQGNTDTQYF. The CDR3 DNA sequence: TGTGCCAGCAGCGGTCAGGGGAACACAGATACGCAGTATTTT.